Shown below are 18 T cell receptor beta chains from a single sample sequenced in a study of cytomegalovirus exposure and HLA in healthy donors. PCR employed 60 Vbeta and 13 Jbeta primers. Profiled with immunoSEQ multiplex PCR; TCRdb holds only in-frame clones, not every one. The table lists 75,000 to 90,000 clones, roughly three quarters of them singletons, with around 22% in the top ten. The sequenced sample was PBMCs. The receptor source for this set is a middle-aged woman in good health and CMV-seropositive.

This clone was found once. This CDR3 reads CASSELGHGPEQYF. CDR3 bases: TGTGCCAGCAGTGAACTGGGACACGGGCCCGAGCAGTACTTC. The chain couples TRBV2 to TRBJ2-7; D perhaps matches TRBD1 (6 bases). Trimming cost V 2 bases and J 6 bases, with 14 bases left between them. CDR3 size: 14 residues. Germline CDR1 is SNHLY and CDR2 is FYNNEI.

This clone was recorded a few times. The chain combines TRBV6-4 with TRBJ2-7; TRBD2 matches at 8 bases. The germline V gene encodes CDR1 MRHNA and CDR2 SNTAGT. The CDR3 length is 16 residues. The ends lost 2 bases at V and 0 bases at J; junction bases unmatched: 6. The CDR3 region is CASSDKWTSSSYEQYF. The CDR3 DNA follows: TGTGCCAGCAGTGACAAGTGGACTAGCTCCTCCTACGAGCAGTACTTC.

This chain uses TRBV30 with TRBJ2-1, with TRBD2 identical over 12 bases. With 2 bases clipped from V and 2 bases from J, the junction kept 7 bases outside the gene matches. The CDR3 is 17 amino acids. Germline CDR1 GTSNPN, CDR2 SVGIG (reference sequence). CDR3 residues: CAWSLYTSGGPYNEQFF. Written as DNA, the CDR3 is TGTGCCTGGAGTCTGTATACTAGCGGGGGGCCCTACAATGAGCAGTTCTTC.

The chain combines TRBV9 with TRBJ1-3, with D hard to call. V was pared by 4 bases and J by 3 bases, with 8 bases between. Germline-derived CDR1 and CDR2 are SGDLS and YYNGEE. This CDR3 is built from 13 residues. The CDR3 loop is CASSPRNGNTIYF. In DNA form, the CDR3 reads TGTGCCAGCAGCCCTAGGAATGGAAACACCATATATTTT.

This clone has only one observation. V gene TRBV2 combines with J gene TRBJ2-3; D is possibly TRBD2 (5 bases). The V end lost 5 bases, the J end lost 0 bases, and 12 bases lay between the germline ends. Germline CDR1 is SNHLY and CDR2 is FYNNEI. The CDR3 contains 15 residues. The CDR3: CASSPGGPSTDTQYF. CDR3 coding DNA: TGTGCCAGCAGTCCCGGCGGGCCTAGCACAGATACGCAGTATTTT.

The rearrangement joins TRBV5-1 to TRBJ2-1; TRBD2 aligns across 9 bases. V trimming: 0 bases; J trimming: 0 bases; junction bases outside the gene matches: 7. Germline CDR1 and CDR2: SGHRS and YFSETQ. This CDR3 has 18 amino acids. This CDR3 reads CASSLGGRGARSYNEQFF. The DNA for the CDR3 is TGCGCCAGCAGCTTGGGCGGGAGGGGGGCCCGCTCCTACAATGAGCAGTTCTTC.

V usage is TRBV5-1 and J usage is TRBJ2-7, with 9 bases matching TRBD2. After removal of 4 bases from V and 2 bases from J, the junction contained 7 bases not matched to a gene. The CDR3 is 15 residues long. The V gene's germline CDR1 is SGHRS and CDR2 YFSETQ. In nucleotides, the CDR3 is TGCGCCAGCAGCGGAACCGGGACTAGCCCCTACGAGCAGTACTTC. The encoded protein is CASSGTGTSPYEQYF.

The chain uses TRBV19 and TRBJ2-3; D is unresolved. The germline gives CDR1 LNHDA, CDR2 SQIVND (reference sequence). V was pared by 5 bases and J by 0 bases, with 9 bases between. The CDR3 sequence is 14 residues long. The CDR3 DNA reads TGTGCCAGTAGTTTTACATACAGCACAGATACGCAGTATTTT. It translates to CASSFTYSTDTQYF.

This rearrangement joins TRBV2 to TRBJ2-2; 10 bases fit TRBD1. With V trimmed by 6 bases and J by 6 bases, 4 bases remained unmatched. Germline V gives CDR1 SNHLY, CDR2 FYNNEI. The length of the CDR3 is 14 residues. The CDR3 protein is CASRGQGVPGELFF. The CDR3 DNA reads as TGTGCCAGCAGAGGACAGGGGGTACCCGGGGAGCTGTTTTTT.

The chain has TRBV28 and TRBJ1-2; TRBD1 aligns across 8 bases. V trimming: 7 bases; J trimming: 0 bases; junction bases outside the gene matches: 10. In germline, CDR1 is MDHEN, CDR2 SYDVKM. The CDR3 contains 16 residues. The CDR3 loop reads CASKFSRGQANYGYTF. Written as DNA, the CDR3 is TGTGCCAGCAAGTTTAGTAGGGGACAGGCTAACTATGGCTACACCTTC.

The chain carries TRBV30 and TRBJ2-5; TRBD2 aligns across 9 bases. Germline CDR1 reads GTSNPN; CDR2 reads SVGIG (reference sequence). The CDR3 runs 17 residues. V shed 0 bases, J shed 5 bases, and the junction held 13 bases outside the gene matches. The CDR3 coding sequence is TGTGCCTGGAGTGTACGAGGGGGGGTAGCGGGAGAGGAGACCCAGTACTTC. It encodes CAWSVRGGVAGEETQYF.

In its sample, this clone was seen a few times. The chain combines TRBV6-6 with TRBJ1-5, with D possibly matching TRBD1 (5 bases). The CDR3 has 15 amino acids. Germline values: CDR1 MNHNY, CDR2 SVGAGI (reference sequence). V was shortened by 6 bases and J by 2 bases, with 14 bases between the two germline ends. CDR3 sequence reads: CASSQTGVGNQPQHF. The CDR3 nucleotides read TGTGCCAGCAGCCAAACAGGTGTGGGCAATCAGCCCCAGCATTTT.

V gene TRBV18 combines with J gene TRBJ1-4, with 8 bases matching TRBD1. The CDR3 loop spans 14 amino acids. Germline CDR1 KGHSH, CDR2 LQKENI. V lost 3 bases, J lost 8 bases, and 5 bases stayed unmatched. CDR3 sequence: CASSPTGVNEKLFF. The CDR3 region has the DNA TGTGCCAGCTCACCGACAGGGGTCAACGAAAAACTGTTTTTT.

The rearrangement joins TRBV11-1 to TRBJ1-2; D unclear. Germline values: CDR1 SGHAT, CDR2 FQDESV (reference sequence). This CDR3 has 15 amino acids. V lost 5 bases, J lost 4 bases, and 17 bases lay in between. The CDR3 nucleotides are TGTGCCAGCAGCGAGGCGCGTCATCCACTCTATGGCTACACCTTC. Encoded protein: CASSEARHPLYGYTF.

This chain links TRBV6-5 with TRBJ1-5; 7 bases agree with TRBD1. The germline V gene has CDR1 MNHEY and CDR2 SVGAGI. Trimming removed 6 bases from V and 1 base from J; junction bases left unmatched: 6. The CDR3 has 15 amino acids. DNA for the CDR3: TGTGCCAGCAGCCGACAGGGTCTCAGCAATCAGCCCCAGCATTTT. Protein sequence: CASSRQGLSNQPQHF.

The V call is TRBV27, the J call TRBJ1-5, with a possible D match to TRBD1 (5 bases). The length of the CDR3 is 14 residues. Trimming stripped 5 bases from V and 2 bases from J, with 10 bases between. The germline gives CDR1 MNHEY, CDR2 SMNVEV (reference sequence). CDR3 DNA: TGTGCCAGCAGTCCAGGGTTCGGCAATCAGCCCCAGCATTTT. Translating gives CASSPGFGNQPQHF.

V usage is TRBV5-1 and J usage is TRBJ1-1; 9 bases match TRBD1. The CDR3 totals 13 residues. V was pared by 5 bases and J by 7 bases, with 6 bases of the junction left unmatched. Germline-derived CDR1 and CDR2 are SGHRS and YFSETQ. This chain's CDR3 is CASRVDRGNEAFF. Here the CDR3 DNA reads TGCGCCAGCAGGGTGGACAGGGGTAATGAAGCTTTCTTT.

The V call is TRBV5-1, the J call TRBJ2-5, with 7 positions matching TRBD1. CDR3 length equals 15 residues. With V trimmed by 2 bases and J by 2 bases, 6 bases remained unmatched. Per germline, CDR1 SGHRS and CDR2 YFSETQ. This CDR3 reads CASSFGDREQETQYF. The CDR3 DNA reads as TGCGCCAGCAGCTTCGGCGACAGGGAGCAAGAGACCCAGTACTTC.